A single TCR beta chain is shown here with its context. This clone was seen a few times. Its binding antigen is unknown. No much larger clonotype is one base removed from it; base qualities were not supplied. The sample originates from a study of high-grade serous ovarian cancer treatment subgroups (dated by TCRdb to 2020 to 2022). In terms of the full investigation: On average, sequencing produced roughly 14,000 reads and several thousand unique TCR beta rearrangements for each sample. The study examined TCR beta repertoires in high-grade serous ovarian cancer patients who were grouped under a laparoscopic triage algorithm by complete gross resection or by neoadjuvant chemotherapy response. Of the approximately 30 patients in the cohort, about ten had no residual disease after primary surgery (R0), about ten were excellent NACT responders, and about ten were poor NACT responders. One primary tumor sample and two metastatic tumor samples were contributed by each patient, so that some 100 samples were obtained in total.

The paper's findings and limits, for the study overall: Tumors from the same patient had repertoire similarity ranging from 0.11 to 0.79, while tumors from different patients showed almost no similarity. Spatial information was not captured by bulk tumor TCR sequencing, so insight into HGSC tumor complexity and diversity was limited. TCR clonal relatedness showed a positive correlation with neoantigen level and a trend toward positive correlation with copy number variation and mutation load from whole-genome sequencing. TCR repertoire analyses focused on CDR3; CDR1 and CDR2 were not analyzed.

The V and J ends are trimmed by 2 bases and 10 bases, leaving 18 bases between them. Reading from cysteine to phenylalanine, the CDR3 counts 15 amino acids. The read is trimmed to its CDR3 DNA, 45 bases read in frame from base 1. The germline V gene supplies CDR1 MRHNA and CDR2 SNTAGT. The tumor samples were collected prior to definitive surgery or chemotherapy. Genomic DNA was extracted by the MD Anderson Biospecimen Extraction Resource, and TCR sequencing was done by the MD Anderson Cancer Genomics Laboratory. High-throughput TCR profiling via ImmunoSEQ was performed on the approximately 95 tumor samples. The authors processed their data as follows. Repertoire diversity metrics included richness (unique productive sequences), clonality, evenness and relatedness; Bhattacharyya coefficient assessed similarity between samples. In a sensitivity analysis, TCRs with fewer than two reads were excluded, and consistent conclusions were obtained. Drawn from immuneACCESS, this table holds only the in-frame rearrangements with V and J called that TCRdb kept. Clones are partly lost; checked studies trace under half to an unresolved V gene and leave the rest unexplained. V, J and clone size were drawn from that table, and D and trimming were deduced from the DNA. This sample gives fewer than 4,500 clones in total; about 71% of them show up just once. The top ten constitute approximately 15% of the sample.

The chain couples TRBV6-4 to TRBJ2-1; the D gene is perhaps TRBD1 or TRBD2, each of them matching over 5 bases. Sequenced input: tumor tissue. The source of this sequence is a human donor with high-grade serous ovarian cancer. The DNA sequence is given as TGTGCCAGCAGTGACGGGGCAGGGACCTTCCCCGAGCAGTTCTTC. Its protein reads: CASSDGAGTFPEQFF.